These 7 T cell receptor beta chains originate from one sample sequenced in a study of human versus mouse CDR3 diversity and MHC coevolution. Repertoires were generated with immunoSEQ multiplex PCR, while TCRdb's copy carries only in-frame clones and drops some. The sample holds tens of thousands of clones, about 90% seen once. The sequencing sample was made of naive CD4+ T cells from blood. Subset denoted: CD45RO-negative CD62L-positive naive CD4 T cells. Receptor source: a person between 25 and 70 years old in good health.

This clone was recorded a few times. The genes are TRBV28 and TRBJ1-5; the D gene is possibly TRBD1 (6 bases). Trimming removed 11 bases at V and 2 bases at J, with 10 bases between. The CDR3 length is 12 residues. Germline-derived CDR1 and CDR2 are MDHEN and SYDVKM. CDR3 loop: CAGGVGNQPQHF. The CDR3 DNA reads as TGTGCCGGGGGCGTTGGCAATCAGCCCCAGCATTTT.

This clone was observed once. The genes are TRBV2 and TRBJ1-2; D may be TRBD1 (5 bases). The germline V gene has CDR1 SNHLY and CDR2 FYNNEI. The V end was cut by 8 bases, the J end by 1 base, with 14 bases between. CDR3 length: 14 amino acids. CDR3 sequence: CASDKGRLNYGYTF. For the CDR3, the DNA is TGTGCCAGCGATAAGGGGCGACTTAACTATGGCTACACCTTC.

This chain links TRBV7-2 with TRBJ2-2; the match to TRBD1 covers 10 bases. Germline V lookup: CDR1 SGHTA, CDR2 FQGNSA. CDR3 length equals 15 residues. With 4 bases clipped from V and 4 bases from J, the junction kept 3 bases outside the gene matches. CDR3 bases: TGTGCCAGCAGCTCCGGACAGGGGGGCACCGGGGAGCTGTTTTTT. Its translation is CASSSGQGGTGELFF.

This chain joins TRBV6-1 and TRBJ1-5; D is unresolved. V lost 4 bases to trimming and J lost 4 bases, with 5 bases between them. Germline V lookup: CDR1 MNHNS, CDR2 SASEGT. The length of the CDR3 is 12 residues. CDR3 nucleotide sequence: TGTGCCAGCAGTGGTAGTAATCAGCCCCAGCATTTT. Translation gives CASSGSNQPQHF.

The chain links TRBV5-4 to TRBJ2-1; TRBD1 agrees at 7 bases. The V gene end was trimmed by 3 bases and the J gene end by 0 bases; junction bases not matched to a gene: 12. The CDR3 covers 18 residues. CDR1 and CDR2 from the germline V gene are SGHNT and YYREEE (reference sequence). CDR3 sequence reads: CASSSSSGTVSSYNEQFF. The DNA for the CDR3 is TGTGCCAGCAGCTCCTCCTCCGGGACAGTAAGCTCCTACAATGAGCAGTTCTTC.

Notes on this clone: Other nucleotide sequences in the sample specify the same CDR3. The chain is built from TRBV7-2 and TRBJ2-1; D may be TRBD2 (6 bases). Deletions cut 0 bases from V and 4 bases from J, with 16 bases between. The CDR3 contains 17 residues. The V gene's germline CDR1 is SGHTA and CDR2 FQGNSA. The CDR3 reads CASSLAGLARTYNEQFF. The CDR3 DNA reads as TGTGCCAGCAGCTTAGCGGGGCTAGCGAGAACTTACAATGAGCAGTTCTTC.

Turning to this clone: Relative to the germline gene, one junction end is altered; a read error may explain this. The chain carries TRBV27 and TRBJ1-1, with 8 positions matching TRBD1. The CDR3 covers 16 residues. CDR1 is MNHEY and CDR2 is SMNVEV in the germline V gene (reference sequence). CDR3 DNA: TGTGCCGGCAGACCTCCCAGGACAGGGACGAACACTGAAGCTTTCTTT. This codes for CAGRPPRTGTNTEAFF.